These 19 T cell receptor beta chains were sequenced from one sample in a study of blood T cell repertoires in COVID-19. Some clones are missing from TCRdb's copy, which holds only in-frame ones; the method was immunoSEQ multiplex PCR. The sample has 310,000 or so clones, 70% to 90% seen once; the top ten hold less than 6%. Sequencing used PBMCs or T cells enriched from blood (not recorded which). Source of these receptors: a young woman who had recovered from COVID-19.

V gene TRBV5-6 combines with J gene TRBJ2-7; 7 bases match TRBD1. The CDR3 sequence is 13 residues long. J gave up 2 bases and V 2 bases, and 1 base lay outside the gene matches. Germline V CDR1 and CDR2: SGHDT, YYEEEE. DNA for the CDR3: TGTGCCAGCAGCTTTACAGGGGCCTACGAGCAGTACTTC. This gives the protein CASSFTGAYEQYF.

The chain employs TRBV7-6 and TRBJ2-2; 9 bases line up with TRBD1. The CDR3 has 18 amino acids. Germline loops: CDR1 SGHVS, CDR2 FNYEAQ. The trim removed 0 bases at V and 1 base at J, leaving 6 bases unmatched. CDR3 residues: CASSLAQGAIRNTGELFF. DNA for the CDR3: TGTGCCAGCAGCTTAGCACAGGGGGCCATAAGGAACACCGGGGAGCTGTTTTTT.

This clone appeared once. The rearrangement links TRBV5-6 to TRBJ2-7; 7 bases are shared with TRBD1. Unmatched junction bases numbered 9, after V lost 4 bases and J lost 2 bases. Germline CDR1 SGHDT, CDR2 YYEEEE. The CDR3 consists of 15 residues. Here the CDR3 reads CASSPLQGNPYEQYF. In nucleotides, the CDR3 is TGTGCCAGCAGCCCCTTACAGGGGAATCCCTACGAGCAGTACTTC.

The chain couples TRBV9 to TRBJ1-3; D gene uncertain. Germline lookup yields CDR1 SGDLS and CDR2 YYNGEE. V lost 7 bases and J lost 2, with 16 bases in between. The CDR3 sequence is 15 residues long. The CDR3 DNA reads TGTGCCAGCTGGGAATCGAGGAGGGCTGGAAACACCATATATTTT. This encodes CASWESRRAGNTIYF.

The genes are TRBV7-9 and TRBJ2-5; D may be TRBD2 (5 bases). Germline assignment: CDR1 SEHNR and CDR2 FQNEAQ (reference sequence). The V end lost 4 bases, the J end lost 0 bases, and 9 bases lay between the germline ends. The CDR3 has 14 amino acids. CDR3 in amino acids: CASSWGEYQETQYF. The DNA of the CDR3 is TGTGCCAGCAGCTGGGGAGAGTACCAAGAGACCCAGTACTTC.

The V and J genes are TRBV10-3 and TRBJ1-1; D ambiguous. Germline CDR1 reads ENHRY; CDR2 reads SYGVKD. There are 13 residues in the CDR3. Trimming shortened V by 4 bases and J by 7 bases, and 13 bases separated the two germline ends. CDR3 loop: CAISAKGRDEAFF. As DNA, the CDR3 is TGTGCCATCAGTGCAAAAGGGCGGGATGAAGCTTTCTTT.

This chain uses TRBV2 with TRBJ1-5; 8 nucleotides match TRBD1. V trimming: 4 bases; J trimming: 6 bases; junction bases outside the gene matches: 5. The CDR3 loop spans 14 amino acids. The germline CDR1 and CDR2 sequences are SNHLY and FYNNEI. CDR3 nucleotides: TGTGCCAGCAGTGCCGACAGGGGCAGTCAGCCCCAGCATTTT. Translation: CASSADRGSQPQHF.

With respect to this clone: The same CDR3 arises from other DNA sequences in this sample as well. This sequence joins TRBV7-9 and TRBJ1-1; 7 positions agree with TRBD1. The CDR3 covers 15 residues. Looked up from germline, CDR1 is SEHNR and CDR2 is FQNEAQ (reference sequence). V shed 0 bases, J shed 1 base, and the junction held 2 bases outside the gene matches. CDR3 DNA: TGTGCCAGCAGCTTAGCGACAGGGCGGAACACTGAAGCTTTCTTT. Its translation is CASSLATGRNTEAFF.

The V gene is TRBV18, the J gene TRBJ1-1, with 8 bases identical to TRBD1. Germline values: CDR1 KGHSH, CDR2 LQKENI. This CDR3 comprises 17 residues. The ends lost 3 bases at V and 4 bases at J; junction bases unmatched: 13. The CDR3 is CASSPGQGSTMGTEAFF. The CDR3 region has the DNA TGTGCCAGCTCACCTGGACAGGGCTCTACTATGGGCACTGAAGCTTTCTTT. Using reference TRBV18 and TRBJ1-1 for the parts outside the CDR3, the full variable domain is NAGVMQNPRHLVRRRGQEARLRCSPMKGHSHVYWYRQLPEEGLKFMVYLQKENIIDESGMPKERFSAEFPKEGPSILRIQQVVRGDSAAYFCASSPGQGSTMGTEAFFGQGTRLTVV.

The chain couples TRBV30 to TRBJ1-2; D is undetermined. V lost 0 bases and J 3 bases, leaving 11 bases between the germline ends. The CDR3 has 14 residues. Germline V gives CDR1 GTSNPN, CDR2 SVGIG (reference sequence). The CDR3 region has the DNA TGTGCCTGGAGTGTACCTGAGACATACTATGGCTACACCTTC. It encodes CAWSVPETYYGYTF. Supplemented by reference TRBV30 and TRBJ1-2, the full variable domain reads SQTIHQWPATLVQPVGSPLSLECTVEGTSNPNLYWYRQAAGRGLQLLFYSVGIGQISSEVPQNLSASRPQDRQFILSSKKLLLSDSGFYLCAWSVPETYYGYTFGSGTRLTVV.

The chain links TRBV5-8 to TRBJ1-5; D call uncertain. V was trimmed by 4 bases and J by 3 bases, leaving 5 bases between them. The CDR3 is 12 amino acids. Germline CDR1 reads SGHTS; CDR2 reads YDEGEE. DNA for the CDR3: TGTGCCAGCAGCCTTATCAATCAGCCCCAGCATTTT. This gives the protein CASSLINQPQHF.

The V gene is TRBV5-1, the J gene TRBJ1-2; D not certain. CDR1 is SGHRS, CDR2 YFSETQ, per germline. The length of the CDR3 is 13 residues. Trimming left V 0 bases short and J 7 bases short, with 10 bases between. The CDR3 coding sequence is TGCGCCAGCAGCTTGGAGAGGACTTCTGGCTACACCTTC. It codes for CASSLERTSGYTF.

The V gene is TRBV25-1, the J gene TRBJ1-1; a possible D gene is TRBD1 (6 bases). The CDR3 covers 15 residues. Trimming shortened V by 6 bases and J by 0 bases, and 14 bases separated the two germline ends. Germline V lookup: CDR1 MGHDK, CDR2 SYGVNS. CDR3: CASRGAGYLNTEAFF. In DNA form, the CDR3 reads TGTGCCAGCAGGGGGGCTGGCTACCTGAACACTGAAGCTTTCTTT.

V and J are TRBV7-9 and TRBJ1-6; the match to TRBD1 covers 8 bases. V shed 5 bases and J 10 bases; nucleotides not matched to a gene: 10. CDR1 SEHNR and CDR2 FQNEAQ come from the germline V gene (reference sequence). The CDR3 is 15 residues long. Here the CDR3 DNA reads TGTGCCAGCAGCCTACAGGGGGGTTGGGGGTCACCCCTCCACTTT. It translates to CASSLQGGWGSPLHF.

V is TRBV7-2 and J is TRBJ2-1, with TRBD1 matching 10 bases. The CDR3 length is 15 residues. Germline V gene lookup returns CDR1 SGHTA and CDR2 FQGNSA. The V segment lost 4 bases and the J segment 12 bases; nucleotides outside the gene matches: 12. In DNA form, the CDR3 reads TGTGCCAGCAGCTCCGGGACAGGGGCCCTAAGGGGGCAGTTCTTC. Protein: CASSSGTGALRGQFF.

CDR3 DNA: TGTGCCAGCAGCCAGGACCGGAGGACGAATCAGCCCCAGCATTTT. Translated: CASSQDRRTNQPQHF. The J gene is TRBJ1-5, the V gene TRBV4-2; D unclear. CDR3 length equals 15 residues. The V gene's germline CDR1 is LGHNA and CDR2 YNFKEQ. V lost 3 bases and J 4 bases, leaving 13 bases between the germline ends.

This clone was counted a few times. The chain couples TRBV5-6 to TRBJ1-5; 10 bases agree with TRBD1. Germline loops: CDR1 SGHDT, CDR2 YYEEEE. Trimming cost V 4 bases and J 1 base; bases outside gene matches: 5. This CDR3 comprises 16 residues. CDR3 protein: CASSRDRGGSNQPQHF. The CDR3 nucleotides are TGTGCCAGCAGCCGGGACAGGGGCGGGAGCAATCAGCCCCAGCATTTT.

This clone was picked up many times. DNA for the CDR3: TGTGCCAGCAGCAAGGGGGATCACAGGGGCAGCACAGATACGCAGTATTTT. Translating gives CASSKGDHRGSTDTQYF. V usage is TRBV7-9 and J usage is TRBJ2-3; 7 bases are shared with TRBD1. Germline CDR1 SEHNR, CDR2 FQNEAQ (reference sequence). V lost 5 bases, J lost 0 bases, and 11 bases stayed unmatched. The CDR3 runs to 17 residues.

In this sample, this clone turned up once. The V call is TRBV10-3, the J call TRBJ1-5; D not resolved. V gave up 2 bases and J gave up 4 bases, with 6 bases separating them. CDR3 size: 13 residues. CDR1 ENHRY and CDR2 SYGVKD come from the germline V gene. The CDR3 loop reads CAISEIRNQPQHF. DNA for the CDR3: TGTGCCATCAGTGAGATCCGGAATCAGCCCCAGCATTTT.